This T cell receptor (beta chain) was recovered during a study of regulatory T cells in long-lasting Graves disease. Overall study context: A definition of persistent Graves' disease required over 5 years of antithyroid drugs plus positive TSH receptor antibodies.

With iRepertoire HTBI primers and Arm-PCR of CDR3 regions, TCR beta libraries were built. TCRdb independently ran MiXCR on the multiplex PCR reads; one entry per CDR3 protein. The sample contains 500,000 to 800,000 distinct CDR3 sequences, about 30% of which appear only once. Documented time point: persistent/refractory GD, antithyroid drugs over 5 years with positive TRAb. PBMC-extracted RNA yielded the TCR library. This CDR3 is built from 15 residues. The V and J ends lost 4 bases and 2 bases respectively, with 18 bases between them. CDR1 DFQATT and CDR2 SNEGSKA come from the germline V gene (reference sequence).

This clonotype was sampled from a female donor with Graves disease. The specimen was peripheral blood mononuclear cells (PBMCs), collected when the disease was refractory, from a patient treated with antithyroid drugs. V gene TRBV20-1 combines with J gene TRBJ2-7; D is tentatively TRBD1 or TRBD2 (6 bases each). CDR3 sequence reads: CSATVPGAGPYEQYF. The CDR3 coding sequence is TGCAGTGCTACCGTTCCGGGGGCGGGACCCTACGAGCAGTACTTC.